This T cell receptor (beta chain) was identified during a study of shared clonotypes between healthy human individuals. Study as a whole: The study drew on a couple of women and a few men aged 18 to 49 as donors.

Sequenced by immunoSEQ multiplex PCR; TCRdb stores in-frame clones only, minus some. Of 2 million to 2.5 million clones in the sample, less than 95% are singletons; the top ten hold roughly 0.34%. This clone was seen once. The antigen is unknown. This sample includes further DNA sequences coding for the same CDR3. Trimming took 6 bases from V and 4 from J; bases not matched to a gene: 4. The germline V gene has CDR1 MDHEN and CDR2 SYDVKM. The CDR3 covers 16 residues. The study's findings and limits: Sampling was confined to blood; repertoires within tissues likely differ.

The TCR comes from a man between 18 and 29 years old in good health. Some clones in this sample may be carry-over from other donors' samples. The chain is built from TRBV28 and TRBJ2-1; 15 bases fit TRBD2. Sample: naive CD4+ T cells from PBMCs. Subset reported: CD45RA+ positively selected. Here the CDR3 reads CASRPGTSGRYNEQFF. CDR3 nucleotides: TGTGCCAGCAGGCCCGGGACTAGCGGGAGGTACAATGAGCAGTTCTTC. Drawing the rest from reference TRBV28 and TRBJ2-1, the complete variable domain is DVKVTQSSRYLVKRTGEKVFLECVQDMDHENMFWYRQDPGLGLRLIYFSYDVKMKEKGDIPEGYSVSREKKERFSLILESASTNQTSMYLCASRPGTSGRYNEQFFGPGTRLTVL.